The 3 T cell receptor beta chains below were found in one sample sequenced in a study of T cell responses to AZD1222 COVID-19 vaccine. TCRdb's table, derived via immunoSEQ multiplex PCR, lists solely in-frame clones and lacks some. The table lists under 200,000 clones, approximately 95% of them singletons. The sample was peripheral blood, taken on day 0 of AZD1222 vaccination. The receptors originated from an adult in good health.

The CDR3: CASSPGGDSRNNSPLHF. For the CDR3, the DNA is TGTGCCAGCTCACCAGGTGGGGACAGTCGTAATAATTCACCCCTCCACTTT. The V gene is TRBV18, the J gene TRBJ1-6; 7 bases are shared with TRBD1. The germline gives CDR1 KGHSH, CDR2 LQKENI. The V and J ends lost 2 bases and 5 bases, in that order; junction bases with no gene match: 9. This CDR3 region has 17 residues.

V gene TRBV7-2 combines with J gene TRBJ1-2; 9 bases are a match to TRBD1. J gave up 7 bases and V 1 base, and 16 bases lay outside the gene matches. CDR3 length equals 18 residues. Germline values: CDR1 SGHTA, CDR2 FQGNSA. The CDR3 DNA reads as TGTGCCAGCAGCTTAGTTCTCCGGGACAGGGTCAATCGCCTTGGCTACACCTTC. This gives the protein CASSLVLRDRVNRLGYTF.

The gene calls are TRBV4-1 and TRBJ2-1; D may be TRBD1 (6 bases). This CDR3 has 18 amino acids. Germline loops: CDR1 MGHRA, CDR2 YSYEKL. V lost 2 bases, J lost 8 bases, and 25 bases lay in between. The CDR3 reads CASSQRFSGTRPLDEQFF. In nucleotides, the CDR3 is TGCGCCAGCAGCCAACGTTTTTCCGGGACAAGGCCCCTCGATGAGCAGTTCTTC.